Reported below is one T cell receptor beta chain. Its antigen is currently unknown. This sample is drawn from a study of naive and memory T cell subsets. An equimolar mix of two oligonucleotides served as the beta constant-region primer for TRBC1 and TRBC2. Four rounds of PCR amplified the ligated cDNA using nested alpha and beta constant-region primers plus SP2. One entry per CDR3 protein, called by TCRdb with MiXCR from the UMI-ligation and nested PCR reads. In the table there are over 110,000 distinct CDR3 sequences, roughly a fifth of which are singletons. The germline gives CDR1 MNHEY, CDR2 SMNVEV (reference sequence). The CDR3 runs 17 residues. V was clipped by 4 bases and J by 2 bases; unmatched bases: 7. Findings of the study overall: A few larger clonotypes appeared in naive repertoires, especially CD8, possibly memory cells re-expressing CD45RA. In CD4 and CD8 cells, diversity dropped from naive through EMRA.

Material for sequencing was naive CD8+ T cells from blood. The chain carries TRBV27 and TRBJ2-3, with 12 bases that match TRBD2. The sequence was obtained from a human donor in good health. CDR3 residues: CASSSTSGRSSTDTQYF. DNA of the CDR3: TGTGCCAGCAGTTCCACTAGCGGGAGGTCATCCACAGATACGCAGTATTTT.